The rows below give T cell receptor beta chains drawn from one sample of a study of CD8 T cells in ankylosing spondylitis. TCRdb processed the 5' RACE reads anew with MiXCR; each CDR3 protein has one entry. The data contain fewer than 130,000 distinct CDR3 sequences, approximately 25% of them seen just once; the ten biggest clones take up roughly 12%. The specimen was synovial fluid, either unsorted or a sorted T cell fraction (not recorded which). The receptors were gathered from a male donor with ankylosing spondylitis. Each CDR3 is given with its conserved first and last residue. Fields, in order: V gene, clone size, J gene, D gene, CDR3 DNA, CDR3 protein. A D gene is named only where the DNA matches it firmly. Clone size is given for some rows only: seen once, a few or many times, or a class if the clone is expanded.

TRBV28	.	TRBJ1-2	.	TGTGCCAGCAGTTTACAGGGCTACTATGGCTACACCTTC	CASSLQGYYGYTF
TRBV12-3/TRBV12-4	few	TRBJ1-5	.	TGTGCCAGCAGTTCGACTGAACATCAGCCCCAGCATTTT	CASSSTEHQPQHF
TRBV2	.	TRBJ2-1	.	TGTGCCAGCAGTGAATACGGTAGCGGATCATACAATGAGCAGTTCTTC	CASSEYGSGSYNEQFF
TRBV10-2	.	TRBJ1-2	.	TGCGCCAGTTACACGGGAAACTATGGCTACACCTTC	CASYTGNYGYTF
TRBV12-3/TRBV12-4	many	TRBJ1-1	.	TGTGCCAGCAGTTTAACAGTGTTGAACACTGAAGCTTTCTTT	CASSLTVLNTEAFF
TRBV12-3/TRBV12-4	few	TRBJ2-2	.	TGTGCCAGCAGCCCCTCCGCCGGGCCCGGGGAGCTGTTTTTT	CASSPSAGPGELFF
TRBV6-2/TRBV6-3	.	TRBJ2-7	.	TGTGCCAGCAGTTTCACGTATGCCCTTTACGAGCAGTACTTC	CASSFTYALYEQYF
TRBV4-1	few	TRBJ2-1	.	TGCGCCAGCAGCCCACGTCGGGGAGAAAATGAGCAGTTCTTC	CASSPRRGENEQFF
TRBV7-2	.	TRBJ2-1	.	TGTGCCAGCAGCTTAGTAGGAGGGTTAGCAGCATACAATGAGCAGTTCTTC	CASSLVGGLAAYNEQFF
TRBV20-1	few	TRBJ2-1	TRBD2	TGCAGTGCTAGAGTTTCGACTAGCGGGAGGGCCGGTGCCTACAATGAGCAGTTCTTC	CSARVSTSGRAGAYNEQFF
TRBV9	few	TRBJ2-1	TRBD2	TGTGCCAGCAGCGTAGGGCTAGCGGGGGCGAGCTCCTACAATGAGCAGTTCTTC	CASSVGLAGASSYNEQFF
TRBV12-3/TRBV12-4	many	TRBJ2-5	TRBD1	TGTGCCAGCAGATCGACAGGGGGCAGGTTCGTCGGAAAGACCCAGTACTTC	CASRSTGGRFVGKTQYF
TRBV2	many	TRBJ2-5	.	TGTGCCAGCAAGGTGGGGCAAGAGACCCAGTACTTC	CASKVGQETQYF
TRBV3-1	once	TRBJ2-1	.	TGTGCCAGCAGCCTGGACAGAAATCATGAGCAGTTCTTC	CASSLDRNHEQFF
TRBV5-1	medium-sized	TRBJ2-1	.	TGCGCCAGCAGCCTACAGAGCTCCTACAATGAGCAGTTCTTC	CASSLQSSYNEQFF
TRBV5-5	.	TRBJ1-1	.	TGTGCCAGCAGCATAGTCGAAGCTGCTGAAGCTTTCTTT	CASSIVEAAEAFF
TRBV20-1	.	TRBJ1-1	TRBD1	TGCAGTGCTAGGGGTCAACAGGGGTTTGAAGCTTTCTTT	CSARGQQGFEAFF
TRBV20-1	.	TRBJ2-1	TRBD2	TGCAGTGCTAGAAGACGGGAGGGCATCAATGAGCAGTTCTTC	CSARRREGINEQFF
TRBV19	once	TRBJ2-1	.	TGTGCCAGTAGTATAACAGTCTCTGAGCAGTTCTTC	CASSITVSEQFF
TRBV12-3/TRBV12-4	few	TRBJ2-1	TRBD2	TGTGCCAGCAGTTTTGGGTGGGAGGGCCACAATGAGCAGTTCTTC	CASSFGWEGHNEQFF
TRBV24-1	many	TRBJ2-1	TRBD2	TGTGCCACCAGTGATCCATCTAGCGGGACTAGCTCCTACAATGAGCAGTTCTTC	CATSDPSSGTSSYNEQFF